A selection of T cell receptor beta chains follows, all from one sample in a study of T cell responses to AZD1222 COVID-19 vaccine. Only in-frame clones appear in the TCRdb table, and some are missing; sequencing was by immunoSEQ multiplex PCR. The profile shows about 84,000 clones, around 85% of them singletons. Sample: peripheral blood, taken 28 days after the second AZD1222 dose. The receptors derive from an adult who received the AZD1222 COVID-19 vaccine. CDR3s include the opening cysteine and the closing phenylalanine or tryptophan. A D gene is named only where the DNA matches it firmly. Size tells how often a clone was seen (once, few, many) or the class of an expanded clone, and some rows leave it out.

.	TRBV15	.	TRBJ1-3	TGTGCCACCAGTACCGGACAAAGCTCTGGAAACACCATATATTTT	CATSTGQSSGNTIYF
.	TRBV28	.	TRBJ1-1	TGTGCCAGCAGCCCCTTGTACAAGTGGGGGGCGCCCCTGAACACTGAAGCTTTCTTT	CASSPLYKWGAPLNTEAFF
.	TRBV3-1/TRBV3-2	.	TRBJ2-7	TGTGCCAGCAGCCAAGATTTAACAGAGACCTACGAGCAGTACTTC	CASSQDLTETYEQYF
.	TRBV2	.	TRBJ2-7	TGTGCCAGCAGCGTATCGTATTACGAGCAGTACTTC	CASSVSYYEQYF
.	TRBV7-6	TRBD2	TRBJ2-3	TGTGCCAGCAGCACCGGACTAGCGGGGGACACAGATACGCAGTATTTT	CASSTGLAGDTDTQYF
.	TRBV28	.	TRBJ1-5	TGTGCCAGCAGTTTCCCCAGCACCTTTACCCAGCCCCAGCATTTT	CASSFPSTFTQPQHF
.	TRBV7-9	TRBD2	TRBJ2-7	TGTGCCAGCAGCCCCCTGGGCGGGGGCTACGAGCAGTACTTC	CASSPLGGGYEQYF
few	TRBV19	.	TRBJ1-5	TGTGCCAGTAGTACCGGGCGGGGGAGCAATCAGCCCCAGCATTTT	CASSTGRGSNQPQHF
.	TRBV11-2	TRBD1	TRBJ1-1	TGTGCCAGCAGCTTCCAACCGACAGGGCTGAACACTGAAGCTTTCTTT	CASSFQPTGLNTEAFF
once	TRBV28	TRBD1	TRBJ1-6	TGTGCCAGCAGGAAGACAGGGCAGAATTCACCCCTCCACTTT	CASRKTGQNSPLHF
.	TRBV12-3/TRBV12-4	.	TRBJ2-3	TGTGCCAGCAGTTTAGCTAACAGGGAGACGCAGTATTTT	CASSLANRETQYF
.	TRBV7-9	.	TRBJ2-7	TGTGCCAGCAGCTTAGAGGGACTTTCTCCTAGCTACGAGCAGTACTTC	CASSLEGLSPSYEQYF
.	TRBV7-6	TRBD2	TRBJ2-3	TGTGCCAGCAGCTCCAGCGGGGGGAGTGGAGATACGCAGTATTTT	CASSSSGGSGDTQYF
few	TRBV3-1/TRBV3-2	.	TRBJ2-7	TGTGCCAGCAGCCAAGATCGAGTGGCAGGGTCTCAGCAGTACTTC	CASSQDRVAGSQQYF
.	TRBV11-2	.	TRBJ2-7	TGTGCCAGCAGCCCCCTCGGTGGCCAGATGTGGGGTCGGAGCGAGCAGTACTTC	CASSPLGGQMWGRSEQYF
.	TRBV7-2	.	TRBJ1-5	TGTGCCAGCAGCTTATCGACATATAGCAATCAGCCCCAGCATTTT	CASSLSTYSNQPQHF
.	TRBV7-9	.	TRBJ1-1	TGTGCCAGCAGCTTAGGGGGGCAGAACACTGAAGCTTTCTTT	CASSLGGQNTEAFF
few	TRBV10-1	TRBD1	TRBJ2-7	TGCGCCAGCAGTGAGGGGACAGGGGGACGCGGGACCTACGAGCAGTACTTC	CASSEGTGGRGTYEQYF
once	TRBV5-1	.	TRBJ1-2	TGCGCCAGCAGCCCGAATACTGCACAGAACCATGGCTACACCTTC	CASSPNTAQNHGYTF
.	TRBV27	TRBD1	TRBJ2-3	TGTGCCAGCACGAAAACCTCCGGGACAGGGGGAGATACGCAGTATTTT	CASTKTSGTGGDTQYF
few	TRBV6-1	.	TRBJ1-6	TGTGCCAGCAGTGAGGGACATGAGAGTTCACCCCTCCACTTT	CASSEGHESSPLHF
once	TRBV3-1/TRBV3-2	.	TRBJ1-1	TGTGCCAGCAGCCAAGATCTATTTATGAACACTGAAGCTTTCTTT	CASSQDLFMNTEAFF
.	TRBV6-1	.	TRBJ1-6	TGTGCCAGCAGTGAGCGGGGGGCACCCCTCCACTTT	CASSERGAPLHF
.	TRBV28	.	TRBJ1-2	TGTGCCAGCAGTTTTGCCGCCTCCTATGGCTACACCTTC	CASSFAASYGYTF
.	TRBV6-5	.	TRBJ1-3	TGTGCCGCGAGGGGGTACTCTGGAAACACCATATATTTT	CAARGYSGNTIYF
.	TRBV5-1	TRBD1	TRBJ2-5	TGCGCCAGCAGCCCCGGGACAGGGACCGGCGAGACCCAGTACTTC	CASSPGTGTGETQYF
.	TRBV9	.	TRBJ1-4	TGTGCCAGCAGCGTGGGGCCGACAGTTACAACTAATGAAAAACTGTTTTTT	CASSVGPTVTTNEKLFF
.	TRBV4-2	TRBD1	TRBJ2-7	TGTGCCAGCAGCCAATCGAGGACAGGGGCTTCCTACGAGCAGTACTTC	CASSQSRTGASYEQYF
.	TRBV28	TRBD1	TRBJ2-6	TGTGCCAGCAGTTTTAGCAGGGGGCTTCGCTCTGGGGCCAACGTCCTGACTTTC	CASSFSRGLRSGANVLTF
.	TRBV27	.	TRBJ1-5	TGTGCCACGTCGCCCGGGCAGTTCAATCAGCCCCAGCATTTT	CATSPGQFNQPQHF
.	TRBV11-1	TRBD1	TRBJ1-2	TGTGCCAGCAGCCACGACAGGGGACCTTATGGCTACACCTTC	CASSHDRGPYGYTF
.	TRBV19	.	TRBJ1-2	TGTGCCAGTAGTATAGTAGGTGAAAACTATGGCTACACCTTC	CASSIVGENYGYTF
.	TRBV18	.	TRBJ2-5	TGTGCCAGCTCACCACGGGCCAGCTCGCAAGAGACCCAGTACTTC	CASSPRASSQETQYF
.	TRBV28	TRBD1	TRBJ1-5	TGTGCCAGCACACAGAACACAGGGGGCTCGTATAGCAATCAGCCCCAGCATTTT	CASTQNTGGSYSNQPQHF
.	TRBV11-3	.	TRBJ2-2	TGTGCCAGCAGCCCCATGGGCAGGGGGGCAGCCGGGGAGCTGTTTTTT	CASSPMGRGAAGELFF
.	TRBV5-1	.	TRBJ2-7	TGCGCCTCTCGCCGGGGGTTGGGGGAGCAGTACTTC	CASRRGLGEQYF
.	TRBV11-3	TRBD2	TRBJ2-1	TGTGCCAGCAGCCTCGGGGGGAGGCTCTCAAATGAGCAGTTCTTC	CASSLGGRLSNEQFF